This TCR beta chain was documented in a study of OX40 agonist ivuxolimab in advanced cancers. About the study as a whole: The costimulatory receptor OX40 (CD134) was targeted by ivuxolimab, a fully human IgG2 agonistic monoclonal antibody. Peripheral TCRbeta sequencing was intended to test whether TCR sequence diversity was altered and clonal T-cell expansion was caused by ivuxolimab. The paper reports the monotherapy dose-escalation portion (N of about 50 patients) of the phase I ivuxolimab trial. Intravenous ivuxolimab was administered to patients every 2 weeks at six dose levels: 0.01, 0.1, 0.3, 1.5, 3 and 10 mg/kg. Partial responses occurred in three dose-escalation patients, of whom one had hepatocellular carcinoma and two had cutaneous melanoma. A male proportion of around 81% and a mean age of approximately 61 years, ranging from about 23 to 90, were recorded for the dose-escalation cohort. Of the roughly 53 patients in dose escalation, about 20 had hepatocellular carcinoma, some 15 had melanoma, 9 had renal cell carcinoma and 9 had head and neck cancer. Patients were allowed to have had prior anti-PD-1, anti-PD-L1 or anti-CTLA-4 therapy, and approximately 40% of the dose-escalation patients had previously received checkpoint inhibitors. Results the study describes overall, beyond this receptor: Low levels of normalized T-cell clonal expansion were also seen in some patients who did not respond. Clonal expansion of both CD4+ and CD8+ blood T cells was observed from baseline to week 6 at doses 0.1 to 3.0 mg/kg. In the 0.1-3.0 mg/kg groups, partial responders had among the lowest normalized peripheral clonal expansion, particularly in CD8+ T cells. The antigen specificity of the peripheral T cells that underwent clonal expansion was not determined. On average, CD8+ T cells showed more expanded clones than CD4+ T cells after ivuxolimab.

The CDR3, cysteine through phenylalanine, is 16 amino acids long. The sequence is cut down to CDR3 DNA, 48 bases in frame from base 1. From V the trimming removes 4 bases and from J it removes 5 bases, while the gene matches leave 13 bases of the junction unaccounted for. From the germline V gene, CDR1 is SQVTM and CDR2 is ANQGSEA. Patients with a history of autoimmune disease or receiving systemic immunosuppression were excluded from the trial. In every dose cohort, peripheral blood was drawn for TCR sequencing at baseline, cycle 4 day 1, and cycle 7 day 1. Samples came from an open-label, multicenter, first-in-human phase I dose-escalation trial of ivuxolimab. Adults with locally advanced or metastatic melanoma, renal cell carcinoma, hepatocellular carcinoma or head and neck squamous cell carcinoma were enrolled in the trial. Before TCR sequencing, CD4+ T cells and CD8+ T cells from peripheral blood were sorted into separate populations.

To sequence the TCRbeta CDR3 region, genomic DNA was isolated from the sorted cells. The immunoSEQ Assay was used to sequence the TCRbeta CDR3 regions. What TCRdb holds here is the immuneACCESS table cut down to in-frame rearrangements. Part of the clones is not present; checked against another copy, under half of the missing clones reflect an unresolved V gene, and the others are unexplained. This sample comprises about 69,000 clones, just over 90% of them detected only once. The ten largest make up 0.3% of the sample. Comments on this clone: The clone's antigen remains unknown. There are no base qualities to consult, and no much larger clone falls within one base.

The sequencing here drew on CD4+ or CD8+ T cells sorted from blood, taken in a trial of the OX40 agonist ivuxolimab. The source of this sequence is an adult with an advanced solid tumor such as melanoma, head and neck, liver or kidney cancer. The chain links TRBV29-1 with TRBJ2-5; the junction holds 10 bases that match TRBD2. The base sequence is TGCAGCGTTGTAGACCTAGCGGGAGTGATATCGGAGACCCAGTACTTC. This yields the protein CSVVDLAGVISETQYF.